This TCR beta chain came from a study of blood T cell repertoires in COVID-19. For the study at large: Samples representing acute and convalescent COVID-19 were sourced from the United States, Italy and Spain.

The germline gives CDR1 MNHEY, CDR2 SMNVEV (reference sequence). Trimming took off 2 bases at V and 4 bases at J, with 9 bases between the two ends. The CDR3 sequence is 15 residues long. Measured with immunoSEQ multiplex PCR; TCRdb has only the in-frame clones, and not every one. The table has tens of thousands of clones, around nine tenths seen once; the top ten hold over 6%. Material for sequencing was peripheral blood. The receptor comes from an elderly man with COVID-19, enrolled during active disease. The chain employs TRBV27 and TRBJ1-6, with TRBD1 as a possible D gene (5 bases). This chain's CDR3 is CASSLQGQYNSPLHF. The CDR3 DNA sequence: TGTGCCAGCAGTTTACAGGGTCAATATAATTCACCCCTCCACTTT.